The 6 T cell receptor beta chains below all came from one sample that was sequenced in a study of blood T cell repertoires in COVID-19. TCRdb's copy holds only in-frame clones and misses some; the assay was immunoSEQ multiplex PCR. This table holds about 110,000 clones, roughly 87% found once. Material: peripheral blood. These receptors all come from a human donor in a cohort sampled during active COVID-19.

The chain is built from TRBV28 and TRBJ2-1; tentatively, D is TRBD2 (5 bases). Germline CDR1 is MDHEN and CDR2 is SYDVKM. CDR3 length equals 18 residues. The ends were cut back, 5 bases at V and 5 bases at J, with 25 bases in the middle. CDR3 sequence (DNA): TGTGCCAGCAGTCCAGCCCGGACTTTCCTGAGTGTTAACAATGAGCAGTTCTTC. This gives the protein CASSPARTFLSVNNEQFF.

The gene calls are TRBV5-1 and TRBJ2-1; perhaps TRBD2 as D (6 bases). V was cut by 4 bases and J by 2 bases, with 16 bases left in between. The CDR3 is made up of 16 amino acids. Looked up from germline, CDR1 is SGHRS and CDR2 is YFSETQ. DNA for the CDR3: TGCGCCAGCAGCCTAGGGACTTCCCTCGCCTACAATGAGCAGTTCTTC. It translates to CASSLGTSLAYNEQFF.

This clone is judged medium-sized. In nucleotides, the CDR3 is TGTGCCACCAGCACCCGGGGACAGGGGCCCCACGAGCAGTACTTC. As protein: CATSTRGQGPHEQYF. This sequence joins TRBV15 and TRBJ2-7; 10 bases agree with TRBD1. V trimming: 4 bases; J trimming: 5 bases; junction bases outside the gene matches: 8. The CDR3 consists of 15 residues. Germline V gives CDR1 LNHNV, CDR2 YYDKDF (reference sequence).

The rearrangement uses TRBV6-5 and TRBJ2-1; D is ambiguous. The germline V gene has CDR1 MNHEY and CDR2 SVGAGI. The CDR3 consists of 11 residues. Trimming cost V 7 bases and J 12 bases, with 13 bases left between them. DNA of the CDR3: TGTGCCAGCAATAACAGCTATCGGCAGTTCTTC. Amino acids: CASNNSYRQFF.

The chain couples TRBV27 to TRBJ2-2, with D hard to call. Looked up from germline, CDR1 is MNHEY and CDR2 is SMNVEV (reference sequence). With 10 bases removed from V and 0 bases from J, the gap between germline ends came to 18 bases. The CDR3 has 16 residues. The CDR3 bases are TGTGCCACCAAAATATCCCAGGCGACGAACACCGGGGAGCTGTTTTTT. Translating it yields CATKISQATNTGELFF.

The chain is built from TRBV11-2 and TRBJ1-2, with D perhaps TRBD1 (6 bases). The length of the CDR3 is 14 residues. V lost 6 bases to trimming and J lost 8 bases, with 19 bases between them. From germline, CDR1 is SGHAT and CDR2 FQNNGV. CDR3 region: CASRRGREEEGYTF. The CDR3 DNA is TGTGCCAGCAGAAGGGGGAGGGAAGAGGAAGGCTACACCTTC.